Listed below are T cell receptor beta chains from one sample, sequenced in a study of T cells after yellow fever vaccination. MiXCR, run by TCRdb on the 5' RACE reads, gives a single entry per CDR3 protein. The profile shows a few hundred thousand distinct CDR3 sequences, about 6% of them singletons. The material sequenced was PBMCs, taken 5 days after the yellow fever booster vaccination. These TCRs come from a man between 25 and 39 years old who received the YFV17D yellow fever vaccine. Each CDR3 is given with its conserved first and last residue. Each record gives: D gene, J gene, clone size, V gene, CDR3 DNA, CDR3 protein. D genes are given only for firm matches. Expanded clones are given a class, and other clones once, few, many or no size at all.

. TRBJ2-7 few TRBV4-3 TGCGCCAGCAGCCAAGATCAGGCGATCGAGCAGTACTTC CASSQDQAIEQYF
TRBD2 TRBJ2-1 many TRBV6-2/TRBV6-3 TGTGCCAGCACCGACCGTGGAGCGGGACCCTACAATGAGCAGTTCTTC CASTDRGAGPYNEQFF
. TRBJ2-3 few TRBV5-4 TGTGCCAGCAGCTTGGCCATACTACCAGAGCTACAAAGCACAGATACGCAGTATTTT CASSLAILPELQSTDTQYF
. TRBJ2-3 few TRBV10-1 TGCGCCAGCAGTGATTCCGCGGCGTCCACAGATACGCAGTATTTT CASSDSAASTDTQYF
TRBD2 TRBJ2-3 few TRBV20-1 TGCAGTGCGGTCCTAGCGGGAGATTTAGCGGGCACAGATACGCAGTATTTT CSAVLAGDLAGTDTQYF
. TRBJ2-3 . TRBV7-2 TGTGCCAGCAGCTTTGAGCGGATTAGCACAGATACGCAGTATTTT CASSFERISTDTQYF
TRBD2 TRBJ2-1 many TRBV2 TGTGCCAGGGGACTAGTGTCCTACAATGAGCAGTTCTTC CARGLVSYNEQFF
. TRBJ1-1 few TRBV5-5 TGTGCCAGCATTCTACCAGGGAACACTGAAGCTTTCTTT CASILPGNTEAFF
. TRBJ2-7 many TRBV18 TGTGCCAGCTCACCACCGGGAGGGGGGGAGCAGTACTTC CASSPPGGGEQYF
TRBD1 TRBJ1-5 many TRBV7-9 TGTGCCAGCAGCGAAGACAGGGGGTGGAATCAGCCCCAGCATTTT CASSEDRGWNQPQHF
. TRBJ2-1 many TRBV7-9 TGTGCCAGCAGCTTGTCCAGCGGCCCTTGGAATGAGCAGTTCTTC CASSLSSGPWNEQFF
. TRBJ2-1 . TRBV20-1 TGCAGTGATAGGGGGGTTTGGCTAGCGGACTTCAATGAGCAGTTCTTC CSDRGVWLADFNEQFF
. TRBJ2-5 few TRBV14 TGTGCCAGCAGCCAAAAGGCGTCTACCCTTCAGGGTATACGGGAGACCCAGTACTTC CASSQKASTLQGIRETQYF
TRBD1 TRBJ2-1 . TRBV7-2 TGTGCCAGCAGCTCCCAGAGAGGTACAGGACAGGGTTGTTTGTTC CASSSQRGTGQGCLF
. TRBJ2-3 . TRBV5-1 TGCGCCAGCACCCCCGGCGGGCAGGGGGATACGCAGTATTTT CASTPGGQGDTQYF
TRBD1 TRBJ2-3 . TRBV18 TGTGCCAGCTCTTATCCGGGACAGGGCACAGATACGCAGTATTTT CASSYPGQGTDTQYF
. TRBJ2-1 . TRBV20-1 TGCAGTGCTAGTGGTCTCCCTCCCGACAATGAGCAGTTCTTC CSASGLPPDNEQFF